The rows below give T cell receptor beta chains drawn from one sample of a study of regulatory T cells in long-lasting Graves disease. TCRdb reprocessed the multiplex PCR reads with MiXCR, giving one entry per CDR3 protein. Altogether some 280,000 distinct CDR3 sequences are present, around 20% being singletons, with the ten largest covering roughly three fifths. Here the sequenced sample was peripheral blood mononuclear cells (PBMCs), taken when the disease was refractory, from a patient treated with antithyroid drugs. These receptors came from a female donor with Graves disease. The CDR3 runs from the conserved cysteine through the conserved F or W. The D gene is left open where the match is weak. Not every row has a clone size; where given, it reads once, few, many or a size class.

size	J	D	V	length	CDR3	DNA
-	TRBJ2-5	-	TRBV2	18	CASSARGFKGQGQETQYF	TGTGCCAGCAGTGCTCGGGGGTTCAAGGGGCAGGGCCAAGAGACCCAGTACTTC
many	TRBJ2-5	-	TRBV7-7	15	CASSLAYGSQETQYF	TGTGCTAGCAGCTTAGCGTACGGCAGCCAAGAGACCCAGTACTTC
few	TRBJ1-6	-	TRBV14	15	CASSQGQGGNSPLHF	TGTGCCAGCAGCCAAGGGCAGGGTGGAAATTCACCCCTCCACTTT
few	TRBJ2-2	TRBD1	TRBV10-3	14	CAISGQGITGELFF	TGTGCCATCAGTGGACAGGGTATCACCGGGGAGCTGTTTTTT
many	TRBJ2-7	-	TRBV7-9	12	CASSSSRTPQYF	TGTGCCAGCAGCTCGTCTCGTACCCCGCAGTACTTC
many	TRBJ2-7	-	TRBV2	11	CASSATHEQYF	TGTGCCAGCAGTGCGACCCACGAGCAGTACTTC
many	TRBJ1-2	-	TRBV12-3/TRBV12-4	10	CASSLVGYTF	TGTGCCAGCAGTTTAGTAGGCTACACCTTC
many	TRBJ2-5	-	TRBV7-2	13	CASSPFSGETQYF	TGTGCCAGCAGCCCCTTTTCTGGGGAGACCCAGTACTTC
few	TRBJ2-2	-	TRBV5-1	14	CASSFSVNTGELFF	TGTGCCAGCAGCTTTAGTGTGAACACCGGGGAGCTGTTTTTT
-	TRBJ1-1	-	TRBV13	13	CASSVRWNTEAFF	TGTGCCAGCAGCGTCAGATGGAACACTGAAGCTTTCTTT
many	TRBJ2-5	-	TRBV30	13	CAWTPGLQETQYF	TGTGCCTGGACTCCTGGGCTACAAGAGACCCAGTACTTC